The 20 T cell receptor beta chains below all came from one sample that was sequenced in a study of sequential checkpoint blockade in melanoma. As to treatment: randomized to nivolumab then ipilimumab (arm A) or the reverse (arm B). Generated by immunoSEQ multiplex PCR, the TCRdb table keeps only in-frame clones and is missing some. This table holds under 40,000 clones, roughly 84% found once. The sequences come from CD8+ T cells sorted from blood (inferred from file names), collected from a patient given nivolumab and ipilimumab in sequence. All receptors derive from a human donor with melanoma.

V gene TRBV27 combines with J gene TRBJ2-1; D uncertain. Germline CDR1 reads MNHEY; CDR2 reads SMNVEV (reference sequence). The CDR3 is 13 residues long. Trimming took 8 bases from V and 0 from J, leaving 8 bases between them. CDR3 amino acids: CASGQSSYNEQFF. The CDR3 nucleotides are TGTGCCAGCGGGCAGAGCTCCTACAATGAGCAGTTCTTC.

This chain uses TRBV29-1 with TRBJ2-3; tentatively, D is TRBD1 (7 bases). The CDR3 extends over 15 amino acids. Germline V gives CDR1 SQVTM, CDR2 ANQGSEA. V was pared by 3 bases and J by 2 bases, with 15 bases between. CDR3 coding DNA: TGCAGCGTTGATCACGCGGGACAGCTCACAGATACGCAGTATTTT. Amino acids: CSVDHAGQLTDTQYF.

The rearrangement links TRBV11-2 to TRBJ2-7, with TRBD2 as a possible D gene (5 bases). With 6 bases removed from V and 3 bases from J, the gap between germline ends came to 9 bases. In germline, CDR1 is SGHAT, CDR2 FQNNGV. CDR3 length equals 12 residues. CDR3 bases: TGTGCCAGCAGGTGGGAGAACTACGAGCAGTACTTC. Its translation is CASRWENYEQYF.

The chain couples TRBV19 to TRBJ1-5; D is undetermined. The CDR3 has 12 amino acids. Looked up from germline, CDR1 is LNHDA and CDR2 is SQIVND (reference sequence). The V gene lost 1 base and the J gene lost 6 bases, with 4 bases spanning the gap. CDR3 nucleotides: TGTGCCAGTAGTATAGGGGCTCAGCCCCAGCATTTT. This gives the protein CASSIGAQPQHF. The entire variable domain, with the rest obtained from reference TRBV19 and TRBJ1-5, is as follows: DGGITQSPKYLFRKEGQNVTLSCEQNLNHDAMYWYRQDPGQGLRLIYYSQIVNDFQKGDIAEGYSVSREKKESFPLTVTSAQKNPTAFYLCASSIGAQPQHFGDGTRLSIL.

This chain connects TRBV5-1 to TRBJ2-7; 8 bases map to TRBD2. The CDR3 covers 14 residues. CDR1 and CDR2 from the germline V gene are SGHRS and YFSETQ. The V segment lost 4 bases and the J segment 2 bases; nucleotides outside the gene matches: 5. CDR3 protein: CASSPRGGPYEQYF. The CDR3 region has the DNA TGCGCCAGCAGCCCCCGGGGGGGCCCCTACGAGCAGTACTTC.

This clone was found once. The chain is built from TRBV13 and TRBJ2-3, with 8 positions matching TRBD1. The germline V gene has CDR1 PRHDT and CDR2 FYEKMQ (reference sequence). The CDR3 has 17 residues. J was trimmed by 3 bases and V by 3 bases; bases with no gene match: 11. The CDR3 sequence: CASSFFIARTGTDTQYF. CDR3 coding DNA: TGTGCCAGCAGCTTCTTCATTGCGAGGACAGGGACAGATACGCAGTATTTT.

This chain connects TRBV27 to TRBJ2-3; the D gene is possibly TRBD2 (5 bases). Per germline, CDR1 MNHEY and CDR2 SMNVEV (reference sequence). V was shortened by 3 bases and J by 1 base, with 11 bases between the two germline ends. The CDR3 is 15 amino acids. The CDR3 loop is CASSLMWERTDTQYF. DNA for the CDR3: TGTGCCAGCAGTTTGATGTGGGAGCGCACAGATACGCAGTATTTT.

The chain employs TRBV7-9 and TRBJ2-1; 11 nucleotides agree with TRBD2. The V segment lost 4 bases and the J segment 8 bases; nucleotides outside the gene matches: 10. CDR1 and CDR2 from the germline V gene are SEHNR and FQNEAQ (reference sequence). The CDR3 is 16 amino acids. The CDR3 loop is CASSSLAGGSTDEQFF. CDR3 coding DNA: TGTGCCAGCAGCTCGTTAGCGGGAGGGTCGACGGATGAGCAGTTCTTC.

V is TRBV27 and J is TRBJ2-7; TRBD2 matches 11 bases. Trimming cost V 2 bases and J 3 bases; bases outside gene matches: 6. The CDR3 covers 16 residues. Per the germline V gene, CDR1 is MNHEY and CDR2 is SMNVEV (reference sequence). The CDR3 sequence: CASSLRGTSGRYEQYF. Here the CDR3 DNA reads TGTGCCAGCAGTTTACGTGGGACTAGCGGACGCTACGAGCAGTACTTC.

The V gene is TRBV28, the J gene TRBJ2-1; 10 positions match TRBD1. J gave up 6 bases and V 6 bases, and 5 bases lay outside the gene matches. The CDR3 covers 14 residues. Germline CDR1 is MDHEN and CDR2 is SYDVKM. For the CDR3, the DNA is TGTGCCAGCAGGATAGGACAGGGGGTCAATGAGCAGTTCTTC. It codes for CASRIGQGVNEQFF. Combining the CDR3 with reference TRBV28 and TRBJ2-1 gives the whole variable domain DVKVTQSSRYLVKRTGEKVFLECVQDMDHENMFWYRQDPGLGLRLIYFSYDVKMKEKGDIPEGYSVSREKKERFSLILESASTNQTSMYLCASRIGQGVNEQFFGPGTRLTVL.

The chain uses TRBV4-2 and TRBJ2-5; 9 bases fit TRBD2. Germline trimming cut 1 base from V and 5 bases from J; bases unmatched to any gene: 11. Germline assignment: CDR1 LGHNA and CDR2 YNFKEQ. The CDR3 spans 17 residues. This CDR3 is CASSQVPREGLGETQYF. The CDR3 DNA follows: TGTGCCAGCAGCCAAGTTCCGCGGGAGGGTTTGGGGGAGACCCAGTACTTC.

The chain is built from TRBV7-2 and TRBJ2-1; D might be TRBD2 (6 bases). The germline V gene has CDR1 SGHTA and CDR2 FQGNSA. The ends were cut back, 4 bases at V and 3 bases at J, with 7 bases in the middle. The CDR3 runs to 13 residues. Here the CDR3 DNA reads TGTGCCAGCAGCTGGCGGGGCTACAATGAGCAGTTCTTC. This translates into CASSWRGYNEQFF.

V and J are TRBV13 and TRBJ1-1; TRBD1 matches at 11 bases. The junction had 6 bases not matched to a gene; V was cut back by 3 bases and J by 3 bases. From germline, CDR1 is PRHDT and CDR2 FYEKMQ (reference sequence). The length of the CDR3 is 16 residues. The CDR3 sequence: CASSFLPGQGDTEAFF. DNA for the CDR3: TGTGCCAGCAGCTTCCTTCCGGGACAGGGGGACACTGAAGCTTTCTTT.

J is TRBJ2-7 and V is TRBV11-2; TRBD1 might be the D (5 bases). Germline V gene sequence: CDR1 SGHAT, CDR2 FQNNGV. Deletions cut 7 bases from V and 2 bases from J, with 12 bases between. The CDR3 has 13 amino acids. CDR3 residues: CASMGLGPYEQYF. DNA of the CDR3: TGTGCCAGCATGGGCCTGGGGCCCTACGAGCAGTACTTC.

The J gene is TRBJ1-2, the V gene TRBV28; D is unclear. Deletions cut 3 bases from V and 6 bases from J, with 2 bases between. The CDR3 sequence is 10 residues long. Germline CDR1 reads MDHEN; CDR2 reads SYDVKM. As DNA, the CDR3 is TGTGCCAGCAGTTTCAATGGCTACACCTTC. Amino acids: CASSFNGYTF.

The rearrangement links TRBV19 to TRBJ1-5, with 11 bases matching TRBD1. CDR3 length equals 16 residues. Germline V gene data show CDR1 as LNHDA and CDR2 as SQIVND (reference sequence). The V segment lost 2 bases and the J segment 5 bases; nucleotides outside the gene matches: 5. The CDR3: CASSIWGTGGHQPQHF. Here the CDR3 DNA reads TGTGCCAGTAGTATATGGGGGACAGGGGGACATCAGCCCCAGCATTTT. Supplemented by reference TRBV19 and TRBJ1-5, the full variable domain reads DGGITQSPKYLFRKEGQNVTLSCEQNLNHDAMYWYRQDPGQGLRLIYYSQIVNDFQKGDIAEGYSVSREKKESFPLTVTSAQKNPTAFYLCASSIWGTGGHQPQHFGDGTRLSIL.

The chain has TRBV7-9 and TRBJ2-1; TRBD2 matches at 7 bases. The CDR3 is 14 residues long. CDR1 is SEHNR, CDR2 FQNEAQ, per germline (reference sequence). Unmatched junction bases numbered 9, after V lost 7 bases and J lost 6 bases. Here the CDR3 reads CASKDRDYINEQFF. The CDR3 bases are TGTGCCAGCAAGGACCGGGACTATATCAATGAGCAGTTCTTC. Supplemented by reference TRBV7-9 and TRBJ2-1, the full variable domain reads DTGVSQNPRHKITKRGQNVTFRCDPISEHNRLYWYRQTLGQGPEFLTYFQNEAQLEKSRLLSDRFSAERPKGSFSTLEIQRTEQGDSAMYLCASKDRDYINEQFFGPGTRLTVL.

In this sample, this clone turned up once. The genes are TRBV5-1 and TRBJ2-3; 8 bases fit TRBD1. Germline CDR1 SGHRS, CDR2 YFSETQ. This CDR3 is 14 amino acids long. Trimming at V came to 3 bases and at J to 4 bases, leaving 4 bases not matched to a gene. This CDR3 is CASSSQGGADTQYF. The CDR3, as DNA: TGCGCCAGCAGCTCACAGGGGGGAGCAGATACGCAGTATTTT.

The genes are TRBV5-4 and TRBJ2-7; 7 bases map to TRBD2. Germline V gene lookup returns CDR1 SGHNT and CDR2 YYREEE (reference sequence). The CDR3 is made up of 13 amino acids. Trimming cost V 4 bases and J 6 bases; bases outside gene matches: 7. CDR3 DNA sequence: TGTGCCAGCAGCCCAAGGACTAGTTTCGAGCAGTACTTC. This translates into CASSPRTSFEQYF.

This sequence joins TRBV19 and TRBJ1-5, with a tentative D call TRBD1 (6 bases). Between the trimmed V and J ends, which lost 4 bases and 5 bases, there was a span of 15 bases. There are 15 residues in the CDR3. Germline V gives CDR1 LNHDA, CDR2 SQIVND (reference sequence). CDR3 residues: CASSTGGGRYQPQHF. The CDR3 bases are TGTGCCAGTAGTACCGGTGGGGGCCGGTATCAGCCCCAGCATTTT.